These 6 T cell receptor beta chains came from one sample sequenced in a study of vaccination effects on CD4 cells after COVID-19. These TCRs' antigens remain unknown. ViraFEST expansion of antigen-specific CD4+ T cells with viral peptide pools preceded sequencing. It was after approximately 10 days of culture that CD4+ T cells were isolated. Clones were sequenced by immunoSEQ multiplex PCR, and TCRdb holds only the in-frame ones, with some missing. The profile shows tens of thousands of clones, around 70% of them singletons. The sequenced sample was CD4+ T cells from PBMCs cultured with HCoV-229E spike peptides, obtained before COVID-19 vaccination. The receptors were sampled from a human donor who received a COVID-19 vaccine.

This clone was seen a single time. This chain links TRBV3-1 (or the pseudogene TRBV3-2) with TRBJ2-7, with D perhaps matching TRBD1 or TRBD2 (5 bases each). Germline V gene sequence: CDR1 LGHDT, CDR2 YNNKEL (reference sequence). This CDR3 region has 15 residues. The V end lost 4 bases, the J end lost 1 base, and 14 bases lay between the germline ends. This CDR3 is CASSLGAANSYEQYV. Written as DNA, the CDR3 is TGTGCCAGCAGCCTCGGGGCAGCGAATTCCTACGAGCAGTACGTC.

V is TRBV3-1 (or the pseudogene TRBV3-2) and J is TRBJ2-1, with D possibly matching TRBD2 (5 bases). V was pared by 1 base and J by 4 bases, with 14 bases between. Germline V gene lookup returns CDR1 LGHDT and CDR2 YNNKEL (reference sequence). CDR3 size: 16 residues. CDR3 protein: CASSQGTGVGYNEQFF. The CDR3 DNA reads TGTGCCAGCAGCCAAGGTACCGGGGTCGGGTACAATGAGCAGTTCTTC.

This chain connects TRBV5-1 to TRBJ2-2; maybe TRBD2 (5 bases). Germline assignment: CDR1 SGHRS and CDR2 YFSETQ. Trimming removed 6 bases from V and 7 bases from J, with 10 bases in between. CDR3 size: 12 residues. The CDR3 here is CASKSGDGELFF. The CDR3 nucleotides read TGCGCCAGCAAATCCGGGGACGGGGAGCTGTTTTTT.

This chain links TRBV5-6 with TRBJ1-1; D ambiguous. This CDR3 is built from 16 residues. Trimming shortened V by 1 base and J by 0 bases, and 13 bases separated the two germline ends. CDR1 and CDR2 (germline): SGHDT, YYEEEE. Written as DNA, the CDR3 is TGTGCCAGCAGCTTGAGGGCAGCTTATGTGAACACTGAAGCTTTCTTT. Translated, it gives CASSLRAAYVNTEAFF.

The chain couples TRBV18 to TRBJ1-5; D is unresolved. Germline values: CDR1 KGHSH, CDR2 LQKENI. The CDR3 has 14 amino acids. V was trimmed by 4 bases and J by 4 bases, leaving 11 bases between them. The CDR3 spells CASSQQAGNQPQHF. The CDR3 bases are TGTGCCAGCTCACAACAAGCGGGTAATCAGCCCCAGCATTTT.

This chain connects TRBV2 to TRBJ2-3; 11 bases are a match to TRBD2. This CDR3 contains 18 residues. Per the germline V gene, CDR1 is SNHLY and CDR2 is FYNNEI. The trim removed 2 bases at V and 0 bases at J, leaving 7 bases unmatched. The CDR3 DNA follows: TGTGCCAGCAGTGAATACGTGTCTAGCGGGGGGAGCACAGATACGCAGTATTTT. Translation gives CASSEYVSSGGSTDTQYF.